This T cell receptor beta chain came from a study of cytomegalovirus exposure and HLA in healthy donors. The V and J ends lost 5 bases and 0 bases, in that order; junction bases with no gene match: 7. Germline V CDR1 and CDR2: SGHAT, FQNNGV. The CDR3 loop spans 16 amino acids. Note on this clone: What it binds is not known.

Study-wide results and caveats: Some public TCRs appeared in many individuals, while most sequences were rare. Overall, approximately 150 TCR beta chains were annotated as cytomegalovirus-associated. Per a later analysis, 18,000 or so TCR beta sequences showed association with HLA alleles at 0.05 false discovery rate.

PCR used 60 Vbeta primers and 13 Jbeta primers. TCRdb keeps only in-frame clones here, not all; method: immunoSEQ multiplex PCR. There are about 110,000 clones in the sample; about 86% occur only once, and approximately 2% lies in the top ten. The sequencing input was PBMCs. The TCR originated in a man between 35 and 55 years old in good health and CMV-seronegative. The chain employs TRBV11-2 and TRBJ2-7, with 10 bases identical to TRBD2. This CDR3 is CASSPLAGDSSYEQYF. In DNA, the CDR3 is TGTGCCAGCAGCCCCCTAGCGGGGGACAGCTCCTACGAGCAGTACTTC.